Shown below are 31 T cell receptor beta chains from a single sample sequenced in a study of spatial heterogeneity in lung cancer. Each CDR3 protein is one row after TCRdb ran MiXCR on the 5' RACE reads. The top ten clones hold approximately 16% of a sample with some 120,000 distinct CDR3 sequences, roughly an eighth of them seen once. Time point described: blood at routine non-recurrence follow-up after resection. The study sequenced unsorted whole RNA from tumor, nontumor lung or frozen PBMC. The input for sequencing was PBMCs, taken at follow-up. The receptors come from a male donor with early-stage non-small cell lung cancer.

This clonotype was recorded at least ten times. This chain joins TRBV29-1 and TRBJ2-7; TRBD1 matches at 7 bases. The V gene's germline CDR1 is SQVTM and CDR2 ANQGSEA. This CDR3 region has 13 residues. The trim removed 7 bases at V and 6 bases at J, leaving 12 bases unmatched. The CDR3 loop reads CSAQGTVRGEQYF. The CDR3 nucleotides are TGCAGCGCTCAAGGGACAGTTAGAGGCGAGCAGTACTTC.

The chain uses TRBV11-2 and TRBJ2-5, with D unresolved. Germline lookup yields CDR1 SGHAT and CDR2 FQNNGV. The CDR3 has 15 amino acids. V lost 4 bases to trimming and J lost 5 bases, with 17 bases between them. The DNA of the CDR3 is TGTGCCAGCAGCTCCCTTCCCTCCTACAGCGAGACCCAGTACTTC. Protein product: CASSSLPSYSETQYF.

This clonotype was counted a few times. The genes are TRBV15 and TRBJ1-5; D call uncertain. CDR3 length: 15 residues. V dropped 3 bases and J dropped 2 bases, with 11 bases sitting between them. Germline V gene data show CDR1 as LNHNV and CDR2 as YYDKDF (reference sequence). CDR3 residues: CATSRWTDRNQPQHF. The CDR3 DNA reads TGTGCCACCAGCAGGTGGACTGACCGCAATCAGCCCCAGCATTTT.

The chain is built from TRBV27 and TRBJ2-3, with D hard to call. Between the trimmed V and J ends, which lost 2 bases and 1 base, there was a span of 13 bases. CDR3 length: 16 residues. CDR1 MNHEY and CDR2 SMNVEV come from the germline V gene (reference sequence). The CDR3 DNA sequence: TGTGCCAGCAGTTTAAAGAGGACCGGCGGCACAGATACGCAGTATTTT. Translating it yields CASSLKRTGGTDTQYF.

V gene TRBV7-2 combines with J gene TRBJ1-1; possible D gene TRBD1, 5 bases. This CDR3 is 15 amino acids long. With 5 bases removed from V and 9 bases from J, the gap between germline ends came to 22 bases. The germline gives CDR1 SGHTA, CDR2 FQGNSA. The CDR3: CASSEGRIRDHKAFF. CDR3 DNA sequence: TGTGCCAGCAGCGAAGGTAGAATCCGGGACCACAAAGCTTTCTTT.

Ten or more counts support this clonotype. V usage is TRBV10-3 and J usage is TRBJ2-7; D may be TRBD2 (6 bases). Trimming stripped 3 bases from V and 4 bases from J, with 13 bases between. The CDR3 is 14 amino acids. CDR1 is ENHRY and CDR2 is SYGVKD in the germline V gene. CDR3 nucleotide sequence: TGTGCCATCAGTGAAAATTCACTAGCTTACGAGCAGTACTTC. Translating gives CAISENSLAYEQYF.

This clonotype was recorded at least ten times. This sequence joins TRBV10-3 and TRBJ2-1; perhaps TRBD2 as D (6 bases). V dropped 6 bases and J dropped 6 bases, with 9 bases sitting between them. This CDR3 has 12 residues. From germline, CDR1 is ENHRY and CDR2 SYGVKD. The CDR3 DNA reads TGTGCCATCAGGGGGGACTCCAATGAGCAGTTCTTC. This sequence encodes CAIRGDSNEQFF.

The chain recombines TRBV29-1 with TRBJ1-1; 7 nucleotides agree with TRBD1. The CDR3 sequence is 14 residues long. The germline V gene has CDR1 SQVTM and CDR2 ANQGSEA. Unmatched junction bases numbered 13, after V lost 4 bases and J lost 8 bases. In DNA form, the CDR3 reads TGCAGCGTTGGTCAGGGGGGCGGTTTCCCCGAAGCTTTCTTT. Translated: CSVGQGGGFPEAFF.

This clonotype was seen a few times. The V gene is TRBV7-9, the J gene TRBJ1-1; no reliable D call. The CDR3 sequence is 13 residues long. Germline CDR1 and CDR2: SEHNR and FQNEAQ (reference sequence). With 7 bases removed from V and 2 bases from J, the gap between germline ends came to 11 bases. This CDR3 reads CASMRWGNTEAFF. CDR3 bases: TGTGCCAGCATGAGGTGGGGTAACACTGAAGCTTTCTTT.

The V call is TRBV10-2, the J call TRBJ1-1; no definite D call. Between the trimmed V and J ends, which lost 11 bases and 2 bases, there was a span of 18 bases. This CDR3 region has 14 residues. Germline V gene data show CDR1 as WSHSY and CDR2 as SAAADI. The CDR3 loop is CAAESSGKNTEAFF. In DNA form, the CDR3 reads TGCGCCGCGGAGAGTAGTGGGAAAAACACTGAAGCTTTCTTT.

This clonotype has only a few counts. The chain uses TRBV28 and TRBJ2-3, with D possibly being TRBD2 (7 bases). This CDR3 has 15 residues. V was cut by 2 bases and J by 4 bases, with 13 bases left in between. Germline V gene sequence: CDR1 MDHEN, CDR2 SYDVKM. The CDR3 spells CASSLITGGADTQYF. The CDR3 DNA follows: TGTGCCAGCAGTTTAATCACGGGGGGCGCAGATACGCAGTATTTT.

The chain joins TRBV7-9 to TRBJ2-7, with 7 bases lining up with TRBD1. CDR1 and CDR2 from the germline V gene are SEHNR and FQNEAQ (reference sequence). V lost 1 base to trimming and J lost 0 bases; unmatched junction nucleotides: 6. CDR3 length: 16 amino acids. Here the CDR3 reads CASSLGQGTSSYEQYF. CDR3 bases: TGTGCCAGCAGCTTAGGACAGGGCACGAGCTCCTACGAGCAGTACTTC.

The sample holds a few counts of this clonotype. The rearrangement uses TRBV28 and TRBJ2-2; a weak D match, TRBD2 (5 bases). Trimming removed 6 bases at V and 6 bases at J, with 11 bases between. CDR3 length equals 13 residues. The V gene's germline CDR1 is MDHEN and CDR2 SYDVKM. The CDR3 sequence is CASRAPSPGELFF. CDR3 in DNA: TGTGCCAGCAGGGCCCCTAGCCCCGGGGAGCTGTTTTTT. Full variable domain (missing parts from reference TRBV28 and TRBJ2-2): DVKVTQSSRYLVKRTGEKVFLECVQDMDHENMFWYRQDPGLGLRLIYFSYDVKMKEKGDIPEGYSVSREKKERFSLILESASTNQTSMYLCASRAPSPGELFFGEGSRLTVL.

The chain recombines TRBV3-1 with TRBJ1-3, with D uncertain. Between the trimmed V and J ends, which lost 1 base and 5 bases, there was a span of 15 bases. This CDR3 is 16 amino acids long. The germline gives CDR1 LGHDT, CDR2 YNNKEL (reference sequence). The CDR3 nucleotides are TGTGCCAGCAGCCAAGTTCCTACCAGAAGCAGAAACACCATATATTTT. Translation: CASSQVPTRSRNTIYF.

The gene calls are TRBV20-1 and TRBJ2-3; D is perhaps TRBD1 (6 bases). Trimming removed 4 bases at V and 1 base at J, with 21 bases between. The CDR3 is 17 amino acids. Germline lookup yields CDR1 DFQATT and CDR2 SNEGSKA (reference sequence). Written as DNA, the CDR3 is TGCAGTGCTAAGGAGTGGGGGTCCTACAGGGGCACAGATACGCAGTATTTT. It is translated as CSAKEWGSYRGTDTQYF.

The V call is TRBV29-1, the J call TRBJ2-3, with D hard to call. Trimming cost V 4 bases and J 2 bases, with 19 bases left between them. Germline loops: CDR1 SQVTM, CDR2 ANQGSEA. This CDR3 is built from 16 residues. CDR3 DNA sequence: TGCAGCGTTGTCCATGGTGGGCTACCCCCCACAGATACGCAGTATTTT. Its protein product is CSVVHGGLPPTDTQYF.

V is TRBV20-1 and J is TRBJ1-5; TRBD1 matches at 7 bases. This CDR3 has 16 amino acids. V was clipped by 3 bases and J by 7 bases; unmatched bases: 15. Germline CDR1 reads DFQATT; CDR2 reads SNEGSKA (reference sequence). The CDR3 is CSARGVAGGGRQPQHF. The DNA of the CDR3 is TGCAGTGCTAGGGGTGTCGCGGGAGGGGGCCGGCAGCCCCAGCATTTT.

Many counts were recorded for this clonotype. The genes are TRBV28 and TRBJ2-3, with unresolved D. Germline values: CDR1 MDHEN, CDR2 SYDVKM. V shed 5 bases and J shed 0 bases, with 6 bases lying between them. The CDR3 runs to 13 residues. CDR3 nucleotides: TGTGCCAGCAGTCCGGGCAGCACAGATACGCAGTATTTT. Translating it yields CASSPGSTDTQYF.

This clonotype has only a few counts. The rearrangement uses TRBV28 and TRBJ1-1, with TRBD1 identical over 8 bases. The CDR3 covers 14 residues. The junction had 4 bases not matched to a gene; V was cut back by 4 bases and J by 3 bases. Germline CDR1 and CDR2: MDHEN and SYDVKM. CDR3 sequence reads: CASSSGQAYTEAFF. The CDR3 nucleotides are TGTGCCAGCAGTTCGGGACAGGCCTACACTGAAGCTTTCTTT.

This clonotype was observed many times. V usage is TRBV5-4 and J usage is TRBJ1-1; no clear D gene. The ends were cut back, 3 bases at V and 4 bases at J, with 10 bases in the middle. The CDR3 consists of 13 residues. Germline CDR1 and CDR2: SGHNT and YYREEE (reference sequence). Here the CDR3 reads CASSSGVGTEAFF. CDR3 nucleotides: TGTGCCAGCAGCTCGGGCGTCGGCACTGAAGCTTTCTTT.

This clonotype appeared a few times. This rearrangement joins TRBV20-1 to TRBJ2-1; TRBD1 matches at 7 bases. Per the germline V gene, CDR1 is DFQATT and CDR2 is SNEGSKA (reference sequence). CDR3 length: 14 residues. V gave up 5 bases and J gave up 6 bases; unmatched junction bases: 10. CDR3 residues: CSAARGQDTNEQFF. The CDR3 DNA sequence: TGCAGTGCTGCCAGAGGACAGGATACCAATGAGCAGTTCTTC.

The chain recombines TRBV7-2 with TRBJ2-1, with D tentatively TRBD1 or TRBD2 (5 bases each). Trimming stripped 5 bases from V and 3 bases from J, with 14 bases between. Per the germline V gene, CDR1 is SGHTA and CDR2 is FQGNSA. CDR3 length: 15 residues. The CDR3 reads CASSQRDLLYNEQFF. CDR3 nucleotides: TGTGCCAGCAGCCAGAGGGACCTTCTCTACAATGAGCAGTTCTTC. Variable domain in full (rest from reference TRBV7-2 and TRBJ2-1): GAGVSQSPSNKVTEKGKDVELRCDPISGHTALYWYRQSLGQGLEFLIYFQGNSAPDKSGLPSDRFSAERTGGSVSTLTIQRTQQEDSAVYLCASSQRDLLYNEQFFGPGTRLTVL.

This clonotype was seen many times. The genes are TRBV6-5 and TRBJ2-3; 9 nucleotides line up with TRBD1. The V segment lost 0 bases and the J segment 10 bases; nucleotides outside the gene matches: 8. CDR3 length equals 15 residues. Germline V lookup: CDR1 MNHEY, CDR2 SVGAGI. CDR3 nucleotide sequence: TGTGCCAGCAGTTACTCACAGGGGGCTGCAACCCCGCAGTATTTT. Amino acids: CASSYSQGAATPQYF.

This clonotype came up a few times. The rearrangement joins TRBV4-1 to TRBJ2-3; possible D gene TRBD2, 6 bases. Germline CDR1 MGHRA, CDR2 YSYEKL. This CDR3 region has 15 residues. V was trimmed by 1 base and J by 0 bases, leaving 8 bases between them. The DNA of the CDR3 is TGCGCCAGCAGCCAAGTGGGACTCAGCACAGATACGCAGTATTTT. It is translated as CASSQVGLSTDTQYF.

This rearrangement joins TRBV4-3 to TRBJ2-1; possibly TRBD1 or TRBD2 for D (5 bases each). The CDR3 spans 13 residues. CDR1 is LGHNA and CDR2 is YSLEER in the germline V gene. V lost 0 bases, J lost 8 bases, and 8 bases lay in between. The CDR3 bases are TGCGCCAGCAGCCAAGATCTGGGGGATGAGCAGTTCTTC. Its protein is CASSQDLGDEQFF.

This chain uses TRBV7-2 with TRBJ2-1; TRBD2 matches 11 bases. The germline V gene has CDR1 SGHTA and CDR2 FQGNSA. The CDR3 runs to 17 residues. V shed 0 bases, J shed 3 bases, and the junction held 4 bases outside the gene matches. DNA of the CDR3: TGTGCCAGCAGCTTAGCGCTCACTAGCGGGGGCTACAATGAGCAGTTCTTC. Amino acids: CASSLALTSGGYNEQFF.

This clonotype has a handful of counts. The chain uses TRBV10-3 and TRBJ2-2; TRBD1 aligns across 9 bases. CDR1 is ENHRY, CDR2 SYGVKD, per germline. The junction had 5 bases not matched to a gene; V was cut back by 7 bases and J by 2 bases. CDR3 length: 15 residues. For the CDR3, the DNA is TGTGCCATCATGGAACAGGGGGCAAACACCGGGGAGCTGTTTTTT. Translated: CAIMEQGANTGELFF.

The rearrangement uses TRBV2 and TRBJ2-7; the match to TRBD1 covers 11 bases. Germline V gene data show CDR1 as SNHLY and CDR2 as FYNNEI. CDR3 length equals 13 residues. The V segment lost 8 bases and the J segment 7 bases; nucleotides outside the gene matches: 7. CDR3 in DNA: TGTGCCAGCGGGACAGGGGGTTTTTCGGAGCAGTACTTC. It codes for CASGTGGFSEQYF.

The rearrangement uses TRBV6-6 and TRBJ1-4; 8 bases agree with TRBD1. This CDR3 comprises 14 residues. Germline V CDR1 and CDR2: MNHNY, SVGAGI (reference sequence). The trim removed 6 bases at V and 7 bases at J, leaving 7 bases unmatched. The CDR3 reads CASSLRGQGEKLFF. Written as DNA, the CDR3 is TGTGCCAGCAGCCTCAGGGGGCAAGGTGAAAAACTGTTTTTT.

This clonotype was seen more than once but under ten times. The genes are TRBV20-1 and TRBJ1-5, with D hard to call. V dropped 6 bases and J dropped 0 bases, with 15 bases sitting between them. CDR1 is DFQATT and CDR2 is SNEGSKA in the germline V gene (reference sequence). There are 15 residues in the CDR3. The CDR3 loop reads CSAPDPLYSNQPQHF. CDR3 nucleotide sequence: TGCAGTGCCCCGGACCCACTTTATAGCAATCAGCCCCAGCATTTT.

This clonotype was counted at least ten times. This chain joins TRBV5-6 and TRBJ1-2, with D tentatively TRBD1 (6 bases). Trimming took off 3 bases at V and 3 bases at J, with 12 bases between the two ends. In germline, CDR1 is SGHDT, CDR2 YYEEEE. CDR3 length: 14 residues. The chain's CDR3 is CASSSLGGHYGYTF. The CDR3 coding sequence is TGTGCCAGCAGCTCCCTAGGGGGTCACTATGGCTACACCTTC.